This T cell receptor (beta chain) was found in a study of T-cell reconstitution after alpha-beta-depleted transplantation in children. As it was prepared, the TCRbeta library received unique molecular identifiers. TCRdb re-derived calls from the PCR reads in MiXCR, one entry per CDR3 protein. The sample carries about a million distinct CDR3 sequences, roughly 31% recorded once. Study conclusions and caveats: Recipient T cells and thymic progenitors that survived gave rise to the high TCRbeta diversity observed at day 60 in some patients. It was newly produced T cells that mostly accounted for T-cell counts and diversity one year after transplant. Approximately two months post-transplant, alpha-beta T cells reportedly originated from several hundred expanded graft clones.

Details on this clonotype: What it binds is not known.

The CDR3 is made up of 13 amino acids. CDR1 and CDR2 (germline): SNHLY, FYNNEI. Trimming removed 6 bases at V and 4 bases at J, with 9 bases between. The chain has TRBV2 and TRBJ2-2; D uncertain. This specimen was PBMCs, mostly from graft donor cells, taken 360 days after TCRalphabeta/CD19-depleted stem cell transplant. The TCR originated in a boy under three years old who had a stem cell transplant for SCID, so the T cells may come from the graft donor. As DNA, the CDR3 is TGTGCCAGCAGGCCCCTTGCCACCGGGGAGCTGTTTTTT. It codes for CASRPLATGELFF.